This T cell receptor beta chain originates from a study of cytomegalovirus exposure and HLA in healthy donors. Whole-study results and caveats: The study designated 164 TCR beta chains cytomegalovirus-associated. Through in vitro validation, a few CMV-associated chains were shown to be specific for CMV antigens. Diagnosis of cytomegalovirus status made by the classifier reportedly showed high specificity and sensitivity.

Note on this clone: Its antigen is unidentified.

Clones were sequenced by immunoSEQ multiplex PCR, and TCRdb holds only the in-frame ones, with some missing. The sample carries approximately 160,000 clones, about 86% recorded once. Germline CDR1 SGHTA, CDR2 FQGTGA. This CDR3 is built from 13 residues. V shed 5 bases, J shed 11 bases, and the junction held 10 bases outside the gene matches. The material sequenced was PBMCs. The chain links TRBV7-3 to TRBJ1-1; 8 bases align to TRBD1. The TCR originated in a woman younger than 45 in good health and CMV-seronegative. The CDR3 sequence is CASSEDRERTAFF. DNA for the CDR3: TGTGCCAGCAGCGAGGACAGGGAGCGGACGGCTTTCTTT.